Below, 27 T cell receptor beta chains from the same sample are listed, as sequenced in a study of T cells after posttransplantation cyclophosphamide. Controls had myeloablative marrow grafts with methotrexate and calcineurin inhibitor, sampled at 1 year. Assay used: immunoSEQ multiplex PCR; TCRdb lists only in-frame clones, some missing. The sample contains 15,000 to 18,000 clones, approximately 88% of which appear only once. The sample here was PBMCs, taken approximately 390 days after allogeneic stem cell transplant with calcineurin inhibitor and methotrexate. Receptors originate from a male patient in his late teens or twenties who received an allogeneic stem cell transplant from a related donor, was CMV-positive, and had no GVHD. Some of the T cells might come from the graft donor.

The chain is built from TRBV7-9 and TRBJ1-2, with 7 bases identical to TRBD1. The germline V gene has CDR1 SEHNR and CDR2 FQNEAQ (reference sequence). The V segment lost 5 bases and the J segment 4 bases; nucleotides outside the gene matches: 10. The CDR3 totals 15 residues. CDR3 residues: CASSTPGTVFYGYTF. The CDR3 DNA is TGTGCCAGCAGCACACCCGGGACAGTGTTCTATGGCTACACCTTC. The entire variable domain, with the rest obtained from reference TRBV7-9 and TRBJ1-2, is as follows: DTGVSQNPRHKITKRGQNVTFRCDPISEHNRLYWYRQTLGQGPEFLTYFQNEAQLEKSRLLSDRFSAERPKGSFSTLEIQRTEQGDSAMYLCASSTPGTVFYGYTFGSGTRLTVV.

This clone was counted a single time. This chain uses TRBV5-4 with TRBJ2-1; 8 bases line up with TRBD2. Germline lookup yields CDR1 SGHNT and CDR2 YYREEE (reference sequence). The CDR3 sequence is 17 residues long. V was clipped by 5 bases and J by 9 bases; unmatched bases: 19. The CDR3 here is CASRYDSGGRSSVEQFF. The CDR3 bases are TGTGCCAGCAGATACGACTCTGGCGGGAGGTCTTCTGTTGAGCAGTTCTTC.

This clone has more than one count but fewer than ten. The chain combines TRBV28 with TRBJ1-5; D possibly corresponds to TRBD1 (5 bases). CDR3 size: 14 residues. Germline CDR1 and CDR2: MDHEN and SYDVKM. The V and J ends lost 4 bases and 7 bases respectively, with 14 bases between them. CDR3 loop: CASSSLGAWQPQHF. CDR3 DNA: TGTGCCAGCAGTTCCCTAGGGGCATGGCAGCCCCAGCATTTT.

The chain recombines TRBV5-1 with TRBJ1-5; no clear D. Trimming pared 0 bases from V and 4 bases from J, leaving 5 bases between. The CDR3 consists of 13 residues. From germline, CDR1 is SGHRS and CDR2 YFSETQ. The CDR3 DNA reads TGCGCCAGCAGCTTGGGGCAGAATCAGCCCCAGCATTTT. As protein: CASSLGQNQPQHF. The whole variable domain, filled in from reference TRBV5-1 and TRBJ1-5, reads KAGVTQTPRYLIKTRGQQVTLSCSPISGHRSVSWYQQTPGQGLQFLFEYFSETQRNKGNFPGRFSGRQFSNSRSEMNVSTLELGDSALYLCASSLGQNQPQHFGDGTRLSIL.

The chain uses TRBV11-2 and TRBJ2-5; D is uncertain. In germline, CDR1 is SGHAT, CDR2 FQNNGV. The CDR3 totals 12 residues. The V end lost 5 bases, the J end lost 2 bases, and 6 bases lay between the germline ends. The CDR3 protein is CASSLTQETQYF. The CDR3 bases are TGTGCCAGCAGCCTGACTCAAGAGACCCAGTACTTC.

The chain employs TRBV27 and TRBJ1-1, with 10 bases fitting TRBD1. The CDR3 is 16 residues long. CDR1 is MNHEY and CDR2 is SMNVEV in the germline V gene (reference sequence). Trimming at V came to 4 bases and at J to 5 bases, leaving 10 bases not matched to a gene. The CDR3 nucleotides read TGTGCCAGCAGTTCGAAGACAGGGGGCGCGCGGACTGAAGCTTTCTTT. Residues: CASSSKTGGARTEAFF.

CDR3 loop: CASSQEGPSGSYEQYF. CDR3 sequence (DNA): TGCGCCAGCAGCCAAGAGGGGCCTAGCGGATCCTACGAGCAGTACTTC. V is TRBV4-3 and J is TRBJ2-7; 7 bases match TRBD2. The CDR3 runs to 16 residues. Germline CDR1 and CDR2: LGHNA and YSLEER. J was trimmed by 1 base and V by 0 bases; bases with no gene match: 6.

V and J are TRBV10-3 and TRBJ1-3; D gene ambiguous. Germline V gives CDR1 ENHRY, CDR2 SYGVKD. Trimming cost V 4 bases and J 2 bases, with 12 bases left between them. The CDR3 has 15 residues. In nucleotides, the CDR3 is TGTGCCATCAGTGGAGGACTGCCACCTGGAAACACCATATATTTT. Its protein is CAISGGLPPGNTIYF.

The chain is built from TRBV5-1 and TRBJ2-1; 15 positions agree with TRBD2. Trimming at V came to 4 bases and at J to 9 bases, leaving 8 bases not matched to a gene. The V gene's germline CDR1 is SGHRS and CDR2 YFSETQ. CDR3 length equals 16 residues. CDR3 amino acids: CASSQGLAGGSSEQFF. DNA of the CDR3: TGCGCCAGCAGCCAGGGACTAGCGGGAGGTTCGAGTGAGCAGTTCTTC.

As regards this clone: At one end, the junction sequence differs from germline, possibly due to a read error. This rearrangement joins TRBV30 to TRBJ2-1; 7 positions match TRBD2. The CDR3 has 14 amino acids. Germline CDR1 GTSNPN, CDR2 SVGIG (reference sequence). The CDR3 is CAGQWERDYSEQFF. DNA of the CDR3: TGTGCCGGCCAGTGGGAGCGGGACTACAGTGAGCAGTTCTTC.

This clone showed up just once. The chain combines TRBV6-5 with TRBJ2-1; a possible D gene is TRBD1 (6 bases). The CDR3 runs 15 residues. V was clipped by 2 bases and J by 9 bases, with 17 bases between them. Germline CDR1 and CDR2: MNHEY and SVGAGI. CDR3 amino acids: CASSYARGEVSEQFF. DNA for the CDR3: TGTGCCAGCAGTTACGCCAGGGGTGAGGTCAGTGAGCAGTTCTTC.

This chain joins TRBV28 and TRBJ2-7, with TRBD2 matching 8 bases. This CDR3 region has 12 residues. V shed 8 bases and J 6 bases; nucleotides not matched to a gene: 6. Germline V lookup: CDR1 MDHEN, CDR2 SYDVKM. The CDR3 region is CASRGGRGEQYF. CDR3 in DNA: TGTGCCAGCCGGGGGGGGAGAGGCGAGCAGTACTTC.

V and J are TRBV6-6 and TRBJ1-5; no clear D gene. CDR1 MNHNY and CDR2 SVGAGI come from the germline V gene (reference sequence). Trimming shortened V by 6 bases and J by 5 bases, and 11 bases separated the two germline ends. The CDR3 is made up of 13 amino acids. This chain's CDR3 is CASSGITYQPQHF. CDR3 DNA: TGTGCCAGCAGCGGTATTACTTATCAGCCCCAGCATTTT.

The CDR3 is CASSTSGGPYEQYF. The CDR3 DNA reads as TGTGCCAGCAGTACCAGCGGGGGCCCCTACGAGCAGTACTTC. The J gene is TRBJ2-7, the V gene TRBV28; 8 bases match TRBD2. The germline gives CDR1 MDHEN, CDR2 SYDVKM. V gave up 5 bases and J gave up 2 bases; unmatched junction bases: 5. CDR3 size: 14 residues.

The J gene is TRBJ2-7, the V gene TRBV28; 7 bases agree with TRBD2. The CDR3 is made up of 10 amino acids. Trimming removed 6 bases from V and 12 bases from J; junction bases left unmatched: 5. Germline loops: CDR1 MDHEN, CDR2 SYDVKM. Here the CDR3 reads CASRDREAYF. Here the CDR3 DNA reads TGTGCCAGCAGGGATCGGGAGGCGTACTTC. Complete variable domain (other parts from reference TRBV28 and TRBJ2-7): DVKVTQSSRYLVKRTGEKVFLECVQDMDHENMFWYRQDPGLGLRLIYFSYDVKMKEKGDIPEGYSVSREKKERFSLILESASTNQTSMYLCASRDREAYFGPGTRLTVT.

The V gene is TRBV6-1, the J gene TRBJ1-1; tentatively, D is TRBD1 (5 bases). V lost 2 bases and J 12 bases, leaving 16 bases between the germline ends. The CDR3 totals 13 residues. Germline loops: CDR1 MNHNS, CDR2 SASEGT. In DNA, the CDR3 is TGTGCCAGCAGTGAATTTGGGGGGGTAATAACTTTCTTT. Translation gives CASSEFGGVITFF.

V gene TRBV5-6 combines with J gene TRBJ1-5; tentatively, D is TRBD1 (6 bases). This CDR3 has 14 amino acids. Per the germline V gene, CDR1 is SGHDT and CDR2 is YYEEEE. V was pared by 1 base and J by 1 base, with 6 bases between. The CDR3 region has the DNA TGTGCCAGCAGCTTGCAGGGGAGCAATCAGCCCCAGCATTTT. It translates to CASSLQGSNQPQHF.

V and J are TRBV6-1 and TRBJ2-7; 9 nucleotides agree with TRBD1. The trim removed 7 bases at V and 4 bases at J, leaving 11 bases unmatched. This CDR3 comprises 15 residues. Germline CDR1 reads MNHNS; CDR2 reads SASEGT. The CDR3 loop reads CASTPTGQGLYEQYF. The CDR3 nucleotides read TGTGCCAGCACCCCCACCGGACAGGGGCTTTACGAGCAGTACTTC.

This sequence joins TRBV5-4 and TRBJ2-7; TRBD2 aligns across 7 bases. The CDR3 consists of 14 residues. Losses at the gene ends were 0 bases for V and 0 bases for J; bases not matched to a gene: 0. Germline V gives CDR1 SGHNT, CDR2 YYREEE (reference sequence). Here the CDR3 reads CASSLGGGSYEQYF. The CDR3 DNA reads as TGTGCCAGCAGCTTGGGGGGGGGCTCCTACGAGCAGTACTTC.

This chain links TRBV5-5 with TRBJ2-1, with 7 positions matching TRBD2. This CDR3 has 15 amino acids. Germline values: CDR1 SGHKS, CDR2 YYEKEE (reference sequence). The J segment lost 9 bases and the V segment lost 0 bases, leaving 9 bases of the junction unmatched. The CDR3 here is CASSLGFAGDSEQFF. The CDR3 DNA reads as TGTGCCAGCAGCTTGGGATTTGCGGGAGACAGTGAGCAGTTCTTC.

About this clone itself: A junction end diverges from the germline sequence, so it may reflect a read error. This chain links TRBV14 with TRBJ2-1; the D gene is possibly TRBD2 (6 bases). This CDR3 contains 16 residues. CDR1 and CDR2 from the germline V gene are SGHDN and FVKESK. The CDR3 sequence: CASSLDPGDSYSEQFF. Here the CDR3 DNA reads TGTGCCAGCAGCCTCGATCCGGGGGACTCATACAGTGAGCAGTTCTTC.

This chain joins TRBV19 and TRBJ1-2; 10 bases map to TRBD1. The CDR3 runs to 13 residues. Germline CDR1 and CDR2: LNHDA and SQIVND (reference sequence). After removal of 8 bases from V and 7 bases from J, the junction contained 7 bases not matched to a gene. CDR3 coding DNA: TGTGCCAGTTCAGACAGGGGGCGTCGTGGCTACACCTTC. Its protein is CASSDRGRRGYTF. The full variable domain, in which reference TRBV19 and TRBJ1-2 provide the parts outside the CDR3, is DGGITQSPKYLFRKEGQNVTLSCEQNLNHDAMYWYRQDPGQGLRLIYYSQIVNDFQKGDIAEGYSVSREKKESFPLTVTSAQKNPTAFYLCASSDRGRRGYTFGSGTRLTVV.

The CDR3 sequence: CASSPKGGSNYGYTF. As DNA, the CDR3 is TGTGCCAGCAGCCCCAAGGGAGGTTCGAACTATGGCTACACCTTC. The J gene is TRBJ1-2, the V gene TRBV9, with D unclear. The CDR3 runs 15 residues. The V end lost 4 bases, the J end lost 2 bases, and 15 bases lay between the germline ends. Germline V gene sequence: CDR1 SGDLS, CDR2 YYNGEE.

This clone was recorded only once. The J gene is TRBJ2-1, the V gene TRBV7-9; perhaps TRBD2 as D (5 bases). Trimming pared 5 bases from V and 7 bases from J, leaving 21 bases between. This CDR3 is 16 amino acids long. Germline V gene lookup returns CDR1 SEHNR and CDR2 FQNEAQ (reference sequence). The DNA for the CDR3 is TGTGCCAGCAGCCAGAGGGTCCTGGCGACGGTGAATGAGCAGTTCTTC. Amino acids: CASSQRVLATVNEQFF. Full variable domain (remainder filled in from reference TRBV7-9 and TRBJ2-1): DTGVSQNPRHKITKRGQNVTFRCDPISEHNRLYWYRQTLGQGPEFLTYFQNEAQLEKSRLLSDRFSAERPKGSFSTLEIQRTEQGDSAMYLCASSQRVLATVNEQFFGPGTRLTVL.

The genes are TRBV7-2 and TRBJ1-1, with 8 bases identical to TRBD1. The V gene's germline CDR1 is SGHTA and CDR2 FQGNSA. Trimming took 1 base from V and 2 from J; bases not matched to a gene: 12. This CDR3 comprises 18 residues. The CDR3 DNA is TGTGCCAGCAGCTTAGGACAGGGGCAGGGGAAAAAAAACACTGAAGCTTTCTTT. It translates to CASSLGQGQGKKNTEAFF.

The gene calls are TRBV5-4 and TRBJ1-2; D is possibly TRBD1 (6 bases). Deletions cut 0 bases from V and 8 bases from J, with 11 bases between. The germline gives CDR1 SGHNT, CDR2 YYREEE (reference sequence). The CDR3 runs 13 residues. CDR3 sequence (DNA): TGTGCCAGCAGCTTGGGAGGGGGAAGAGGCTACACCTTC. This codes for CASSLGGGRGYTF.

This clone was recorded a few times. The chain carries TRBV27 and TRBJ1-2; D gene uncertain. Germline lookup yields CDR1 MNHEY and CDR2 SMNVEV (reference sequence). The V and J ends lost 2 bases and 6 bases respectively, with 13 bases between them. This CDR3 comprises 14 residues. The CDR3 nucleotides read TGTGCCAGCAGTTTAGCGGGAGTGGGAAATGGCTACACCTTC. This encodes CASSLAGVGNGYTF.